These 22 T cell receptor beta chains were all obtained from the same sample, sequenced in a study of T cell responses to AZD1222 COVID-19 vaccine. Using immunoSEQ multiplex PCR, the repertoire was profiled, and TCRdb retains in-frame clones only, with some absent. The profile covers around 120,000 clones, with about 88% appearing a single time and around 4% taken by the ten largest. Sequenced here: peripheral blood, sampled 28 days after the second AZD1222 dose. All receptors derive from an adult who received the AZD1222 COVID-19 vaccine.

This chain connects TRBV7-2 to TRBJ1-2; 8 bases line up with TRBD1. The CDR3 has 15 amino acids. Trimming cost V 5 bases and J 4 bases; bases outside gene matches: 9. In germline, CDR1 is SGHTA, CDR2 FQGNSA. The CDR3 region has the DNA TGTGCCAGCAGCCTAAGGACAGGGTCGGGCTATGGCTACACCTTC. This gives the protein CASSLRTGSGYGYTF.

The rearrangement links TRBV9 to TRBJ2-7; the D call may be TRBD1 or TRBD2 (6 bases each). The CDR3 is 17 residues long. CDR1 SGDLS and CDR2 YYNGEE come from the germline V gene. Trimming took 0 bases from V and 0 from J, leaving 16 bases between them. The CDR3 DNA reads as TGTGCCAGCAGCGTAGGTCCTACAGGGAGGAGCTCCTACGAGCAGTACTTC. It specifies CASSVGPTGRSSYEQYF.

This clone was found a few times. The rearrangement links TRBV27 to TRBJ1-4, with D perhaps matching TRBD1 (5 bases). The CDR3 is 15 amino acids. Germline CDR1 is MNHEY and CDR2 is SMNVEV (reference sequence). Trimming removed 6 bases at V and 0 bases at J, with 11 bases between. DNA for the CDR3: TGTGCCAGCAGCCCCCTAGGGGCAACTAATGAAAAACTGTTTTTT. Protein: CASSPLGATNEKLFF.

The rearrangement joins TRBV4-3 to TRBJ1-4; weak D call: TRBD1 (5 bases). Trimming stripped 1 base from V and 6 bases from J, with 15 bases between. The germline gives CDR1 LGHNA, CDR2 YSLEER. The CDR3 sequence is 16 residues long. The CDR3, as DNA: TGCGCCAGCAGCCAAGTTGGGCGGGGACCCTATGAAAAACTGTTTTTT. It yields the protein CASSQVGRGPYEKLFF.

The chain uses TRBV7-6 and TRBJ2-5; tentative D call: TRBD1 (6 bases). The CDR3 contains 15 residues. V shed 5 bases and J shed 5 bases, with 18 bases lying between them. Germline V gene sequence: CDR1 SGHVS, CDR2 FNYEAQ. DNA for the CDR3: TGTGCCAGCAGCACTAACCCGGGACACCGGGAGACCCAGTACTTC. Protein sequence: CASSTNPGHRETQYF.

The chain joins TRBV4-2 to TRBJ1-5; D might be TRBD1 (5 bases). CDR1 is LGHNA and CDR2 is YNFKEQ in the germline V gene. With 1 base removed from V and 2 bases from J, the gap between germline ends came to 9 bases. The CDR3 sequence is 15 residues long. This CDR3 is CASSQGGRGNQPQHF. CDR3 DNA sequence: TGTGCCAGCAGCCAAGGGGGGAGGGGCAATCAGCCCCAGCATTTT.

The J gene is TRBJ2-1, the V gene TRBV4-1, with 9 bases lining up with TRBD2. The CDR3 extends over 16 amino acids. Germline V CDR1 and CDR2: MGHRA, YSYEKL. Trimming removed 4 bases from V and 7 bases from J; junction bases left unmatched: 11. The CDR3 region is CASSPPGGGAGNEQFF. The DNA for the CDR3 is TGCGCCAGCAGCCCTCCCGGCGGGGGGGCGGGGAATGAGCAGTTCTTC.

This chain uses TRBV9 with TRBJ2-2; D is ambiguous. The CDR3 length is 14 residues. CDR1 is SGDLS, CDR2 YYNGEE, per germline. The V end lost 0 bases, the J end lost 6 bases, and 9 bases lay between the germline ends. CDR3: CASSVEPPSGELFF. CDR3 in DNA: TGTGCCAGCAGCGTAGAGCCACCGTCCGGGGAGCTGTTTTTT.

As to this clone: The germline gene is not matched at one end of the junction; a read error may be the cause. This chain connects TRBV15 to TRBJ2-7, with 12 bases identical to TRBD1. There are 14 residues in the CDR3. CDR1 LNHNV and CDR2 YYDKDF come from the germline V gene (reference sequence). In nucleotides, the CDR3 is TGTGCCACCCGCAGGGACAGGGGGCTCTACGAGCAGTACTTC. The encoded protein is CATRRDRGLYEQYF.

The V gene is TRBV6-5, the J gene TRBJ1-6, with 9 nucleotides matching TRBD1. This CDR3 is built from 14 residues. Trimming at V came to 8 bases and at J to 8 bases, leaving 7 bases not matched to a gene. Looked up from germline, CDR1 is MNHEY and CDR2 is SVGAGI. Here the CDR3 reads CASEEGQGYSPLHF. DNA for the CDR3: TGTGCCAGCGAAGAGGGACAGGGCTATTCACCCCTCCACTTT.

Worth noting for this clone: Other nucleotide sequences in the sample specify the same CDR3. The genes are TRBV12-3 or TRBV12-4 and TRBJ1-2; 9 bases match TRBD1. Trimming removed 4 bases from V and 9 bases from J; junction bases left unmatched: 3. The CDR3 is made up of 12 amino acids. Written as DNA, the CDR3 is TGTGCCAGCAGTTCGGGGACAGGGAGCTACACCTTC. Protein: CASSSGTGSYTF.

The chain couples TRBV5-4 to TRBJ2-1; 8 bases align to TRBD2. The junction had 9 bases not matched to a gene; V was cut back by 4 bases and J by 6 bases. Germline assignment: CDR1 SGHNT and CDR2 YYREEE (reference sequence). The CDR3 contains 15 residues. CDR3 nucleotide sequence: TGTGCCAGCAGCCTCGGACGGGGGGGCCCCAATGAGCAGTTCTTC. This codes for CASSLGRGGPNEQFF.

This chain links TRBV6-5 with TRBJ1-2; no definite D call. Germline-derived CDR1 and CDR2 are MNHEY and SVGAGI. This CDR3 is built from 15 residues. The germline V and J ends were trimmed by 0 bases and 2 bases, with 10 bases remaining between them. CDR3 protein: CASSYSNVGNYGYTF. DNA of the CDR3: TGTGCCAGCAGTTACTCCAATGTGGGGAACTATGGCTACACCTTC.

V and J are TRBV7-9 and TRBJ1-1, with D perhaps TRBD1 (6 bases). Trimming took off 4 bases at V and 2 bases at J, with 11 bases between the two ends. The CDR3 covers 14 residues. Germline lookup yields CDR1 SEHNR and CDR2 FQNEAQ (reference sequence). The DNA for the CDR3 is TGTGCCAGCAGCTACCCGGGACACAACACTGAAGCTTTCTTT. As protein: CASSYPGHNTEAFF.

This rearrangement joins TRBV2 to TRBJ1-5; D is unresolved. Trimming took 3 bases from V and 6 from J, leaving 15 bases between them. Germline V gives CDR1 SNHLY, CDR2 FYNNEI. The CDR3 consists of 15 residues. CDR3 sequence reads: CASSDVLTWGQPQHF. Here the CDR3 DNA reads TGTGCCAGCAGTGATGTCCTTACCTGGGGTCAGCCCCAGCATTTT.

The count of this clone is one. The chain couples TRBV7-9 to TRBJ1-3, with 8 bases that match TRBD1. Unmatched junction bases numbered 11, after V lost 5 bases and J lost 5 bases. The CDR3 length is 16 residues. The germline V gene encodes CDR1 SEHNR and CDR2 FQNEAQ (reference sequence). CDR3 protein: CASSIPGTGTRNTIYF. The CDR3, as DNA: TGTGCCAGCAGCATCCCCGGGACAGGAACCAGAAACACCATATATTTT.

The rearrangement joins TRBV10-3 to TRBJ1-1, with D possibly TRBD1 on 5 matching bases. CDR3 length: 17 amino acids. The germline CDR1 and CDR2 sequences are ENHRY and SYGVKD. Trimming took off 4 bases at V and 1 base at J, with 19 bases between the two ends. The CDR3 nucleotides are TGTGCCATCAGTGGACGTGGGACTTTCAGCACGAACACTGAAGCTTTCTTT. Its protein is CAISGRGTFSTNTEAFF.

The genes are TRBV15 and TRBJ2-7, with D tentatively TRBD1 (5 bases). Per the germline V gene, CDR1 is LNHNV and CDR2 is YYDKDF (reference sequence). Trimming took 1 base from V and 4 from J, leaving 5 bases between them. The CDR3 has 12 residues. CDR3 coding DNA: TGTGCCACCAGCAGAGCAGGGTACGAGCAGTACTTC. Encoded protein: CATSRAGYEQYF.

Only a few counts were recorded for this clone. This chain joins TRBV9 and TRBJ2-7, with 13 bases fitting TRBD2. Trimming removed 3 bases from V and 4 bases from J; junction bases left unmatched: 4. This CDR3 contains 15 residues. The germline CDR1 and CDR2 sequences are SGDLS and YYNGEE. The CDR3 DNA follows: TGTGCCAGCAGCGCGACTAGCGGGGGGTGGTACGAGCAGTACTTC. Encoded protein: CASSATSGGWYEQYF.

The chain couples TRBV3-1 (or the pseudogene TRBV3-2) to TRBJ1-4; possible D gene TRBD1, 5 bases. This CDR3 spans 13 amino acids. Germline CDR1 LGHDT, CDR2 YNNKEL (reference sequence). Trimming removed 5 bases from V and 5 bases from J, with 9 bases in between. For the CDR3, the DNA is TGTGCCAGCAGCTGGACACCCAATGAAAAACTGTTTTTT. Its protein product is CASSWTPNEKLFF.

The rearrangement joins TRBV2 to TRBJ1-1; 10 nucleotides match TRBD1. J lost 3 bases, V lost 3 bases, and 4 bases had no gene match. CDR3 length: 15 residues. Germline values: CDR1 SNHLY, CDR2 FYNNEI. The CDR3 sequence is CASSDPGTGDTEAFF. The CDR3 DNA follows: TGTGCCAGCAGTGATCCAGGGACAGGGGACACTGAAGCTTTCTTT.

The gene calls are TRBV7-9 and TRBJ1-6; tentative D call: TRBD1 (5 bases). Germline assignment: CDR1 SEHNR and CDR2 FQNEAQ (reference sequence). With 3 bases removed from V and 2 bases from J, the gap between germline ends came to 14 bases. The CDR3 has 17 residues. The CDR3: CASSFDAGQTYNSPLHF. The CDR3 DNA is TGTGCCAGCAGCTTTGATGCAGGGCAGACCTATAATTCACCCCTCCACTTT.